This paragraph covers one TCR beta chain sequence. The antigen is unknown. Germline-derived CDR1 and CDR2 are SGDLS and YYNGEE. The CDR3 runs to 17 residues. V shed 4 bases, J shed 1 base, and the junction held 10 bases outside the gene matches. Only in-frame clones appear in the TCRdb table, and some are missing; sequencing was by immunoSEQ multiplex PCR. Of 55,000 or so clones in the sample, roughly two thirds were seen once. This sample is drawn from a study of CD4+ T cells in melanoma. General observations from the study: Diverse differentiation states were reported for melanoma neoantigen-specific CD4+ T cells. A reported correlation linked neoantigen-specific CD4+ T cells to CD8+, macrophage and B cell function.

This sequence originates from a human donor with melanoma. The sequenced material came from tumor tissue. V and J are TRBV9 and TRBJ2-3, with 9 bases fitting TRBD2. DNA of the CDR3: TGTGCCAGCAGCCCCTCATTAGCGGGGGTGGGCACAGATACGCAGTATTTT. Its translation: CASSPSLAGVGTDTQYF.